What follows is one T cell receptor beta chain and its context. The table came from immunoSEQ multiplex PCR; TCRdb's copy has only in-frame clones and leaves some out. The data show tens of thousands of clones, with 75% to 90% seen just once and under 0.45% held by the top ten. Germline assignment: CDR1 SGHRS and CDR2 YFSETQ. Deletions cut 0 bases from V and 5 bases from J, with 17 bases between. The CDR3 contains 16 residues. The record originates from a study of T cell changes during pregnancy in multiple sclerosis. This TCR derives from a female donor with multiple sclerosis, enrolled in a pregnancy study. The sequences come from CD4+ T cells from peripheral blood mononuclear cells, collected in the third trimester of pregnancy. The chain uses TRBV5-1 and TRBJ2-5; a possible D gene is TRBD1 (5 bases). The CDR3 DNA follows: TGCGCCAGCAGCTTGGCCACAAGGGGCCCTGGGGAGACCCAGTACTTC. Its translation: CASSLATRGPGETQYF.